Listed below are T cell receptor beta chains from one sample, sequenced in a study of cytomegalovirus exposure and HLA in healthy donors. The protocol was immunoSEQ multiplex PCR, while the TCRdb copy is restricted to in-frame clones and leaves out a portion. This repertoire includes over 100,000 clones. Sample: PBMCs. These receptors were obtained from a man aged 35 to 55 in good health and CMV-seropositive. Each CDR3 is given with its conserved first and last residue. The D gene is left open where the match is weak.

V	J	D	CDR3	DNA
TRBV10-3	TRBJ1-1	TRBD1	CAISEFTGGNTEAFF	TGTGCCATCAGTGAGTTCACAGGGGGAAACACTGAAGCTTTCTTT
TRBV10-2	TRBJ2-5	TRBD2	CASNIAGGPGTQYF	TGCGCCAGCAACATAGCGGGAGGGCCTGGGACCCAGTACTTC
TRBV6-1	TRBJ2-5	TRBD2	CASSDGGGGETQYF	TGTGCCAGCAGTGACGGCGGGGGGGGAGAGACCCAGTACTTC
TRBV6-5	TRBJ1-1	.	CASSYSRSVRNTEAFF	TGTGCCAGCAGTTACTCGAGGAGCGTGCGGAACACTGAAGCTTTCTTT
TRBV18	TRBJ1-1	TRBD1	CASSSDRGVAEAFF	TGTGCCAGCTCAAGCGACAGGGGAGTAGCTGAAGCTTTCTTT
TRBV15	TRBJ2-2	.	CATSRDKQGPAQLFF	TGTGCCACCAGCAGAGATAAACAGGGACCCGCTCAGCTGTTTTTT
TRBV6-5	TRBJ1-2	TRBD1	CASSYSYRGKGDGYTF	TGTGCCAGCAGTTACTCTTACAGGGGTAAGGGAGATGGCTACACCTTC
TRBV7-2	TRBJ1-1	.	CASSLEVGRYTEAFF	TGTGCCAGCAGCTTAGAGGTAGGGAGATACACTGAAGCTTTCTTT
TRBV30	TRBJ1-1	TRBD1	CAWKTGVRTEAFF	TGTGCCTGGAAGACAGGGGTTAGGACTGAAGCTTTCTTT
TRBV7-2	TRBJ2-5	TRBD2	CASSERTSGETQYF	TGTGCCAGCAGCGAAAGGACTAGTGGGGAGACCCAGTACTTC
TRBV6-1	TRBJ2-2	TRBD1	CASIRGQETGELFF	TGTGCCAGCATCCGGGGACAGGAGACCGGGGAGCTGTTTTTT
TRBV5-1	TRBJ2-1	.	CASSRGAVNNEQFF	TGCGCCAGCAGTCGGGGGGCAGTCAATAATGAGCAGTTCTTC
TRBV5-1	TRBJ1-2	TRBD1	CASSIGQGNGYTF	TGCGCCAGCAGCATTGGACAGGGTAACGGCTACACCTTC
TRBV5-5	TRBJ2-1	TRBD1	CASSLAIPGQGINEQFF	TGTGCCAGCAGCTTGGCGATCCCGGGACAGGGTATCAATGAGCAGTTCTTC
TRBV7-9	TRBJ2-6	.	CASSPQLVGVEGANVLTF	TGTGCCAGCAGCCCCCAACTAGTCGGGGTTGAAGGGGCCAACGTCCTGACTTTC
TRBV19	TRBJ2-2	TRBD2	CASTSGRAGSVELFF	TGTGCCAGTACTAGCGGGAGGGCCGGCTCGGTGGAGCTGTTTTTT
TRBV5-6	TRBJ2-3	TRBD2	CASSLAGGPTDTQYF	TGTGCCAGCAGCTTGGCGGGAGGGCCGACAGATACGCAGTATTTT
TRBV11-2	TRBJ2-1	TRBD2	CATKSGSINEQFF	TGTGCCACAAAAAGCGGGAGTATTAATGAGCAGTTCTTC
TRBV27	TRBJ2-3	TRBD2	CATGGVAGGSDTQYF	TGTGCCACCGGGGGGGTGGCGGGAGGGTCAGATACGCAGTATTTT
TRBV6-5	TRBJ2-7	TRBD2	CASNPGLAGSYEQYF	TGTGCCAGCAATCCGGGACTAGCGGGGTCCTACGAGCAGTACTTC
TRBV4-1	TRBJ2-5	.	CASTLFPPEVYQETQYF	TGCGCCAGCACTTTATTCCCACCCGAGGTCTACCAAGAGACCCAGTACTTC
TRBV27	TRBJ2-7	TRBD2	CASSLSGSSYEQYF	TGTGCCAGCAGTTTAAGCGGGAGTTCCTACGAGCAGTACTTC
TRBV20-1	TRBJ1-1	.	CSARLPGEAFF	TGCAGTGCTAGACTACCAGGGGAAGCTTTCTTT
TRBV10-3	TRBJ1-1	.	CAISARPPRETEAFF	TGTGCCATCAGTGCCAGGCCCCCGAGGGAGACTGAAGCTTTCTTT
TRBV10-3	TRBJ2-3	.	CAISDRARGPTDTQYF	TGTGCCATCAGTGACCGGGCCAGGGGACCCACAGATACGCAGTATTTT
TRBV7-6	TRBJ2-2	.	CASSFLQGGTGELFF	TGTGCCAGCAGCTTCCTCCAGGGAGGCACCGGGGAGCTGTTTTTT
TRBV18	TRBJ1-1	.	CASSRAQDPQPAFF	TGTGCCAGCTCACGCGCCCAGGATCCCCAGCCGGCTTTCTTT
TRBV5-1	TRBJ2-1	.	CASSPPGGEQFF	TGCGCCAGCAGCCCTCCCGGGGGTGAGCAGTTCTTC
TRBV5-1	TRBJ2-1	TRBD2	CASSPTGTSGYNEQFF	TGCGCCAGCAGTCCTACCGGGACTAGCGGTTACAATGAGCAGTTCTTC
TRBV7-9	TRBJ2-7	TRBD1	CASSYMGQGFEQYF	TGTGCCAGCAGCTATATGGGACAGGGATTCGAGCAGTACTTC
TRBV29-1	TRBJ1-2	.	CSVGAHNYGYTF	TGCAGCGTGGGGGCGCATAACTATGGCTACACCTTC
TRBV11-2	TRBJ1-5	TRBD1	CASSLTMTGGDQPQHF	TGTGCCAGCAGCTTAACAATGACAGGGGGCGATCAGCCCCAGCATTTT
TRBV15	TRBJ2-1	TRBD1	CATSFGRDSYNEQFF	TGTGCCACCAGCTTCGGCAGGGACAGCTACAATGAGCAGTTCTTC
TRBV30	TRBJ1-3	.	CAWREKSSGNTIYF	TGTGCCTGGCGGGAAAAGAGCTCTGGAAACACCATATATTTT
TRBV5-1	TRBJ2-1	TRBD1	CASSPQGGEQFF	TGCGCCAGCAGCCCACAGGGGGGTGAGCAGTTCTTC
TRBV9	TRBJ1-1	.	CASSVSGRQGEAFF	TGTGCCAGCAGCGTATCGGGGAGGCAGGGTGAAGCTTTCTTT
TRBV15	TRBJ2-1	.	CATSRDLLYEQFF	TGTGCCACCAGCAGAGACCTCCTATATGAGCAGTTCTTC
TRBV29-1	TRBJ2-7	.	CSVRTDTDYEQYF	TGCAGCGTTCGGACAGACACGGATTACGAGCAGTACTTC
TRBV7-8	TRBJ2-7	.	CASSLDQGPGYEQYF	TGTGCCAGCAGCTTAGATCAGGGCCCGGGCTACGAGCAGTACTTC
TRBV15	TRBJ1-1	TRBD1	CVTSKRQGNTEAFF	TGTGTCACCAGCAAACGACAGGGCAACACTGAAGCTTTCTTT
TRBV6-5	TRBJ1-2	.	CASRQGLIGYTF	TGTGCCAGCAGACAGGGATTGATCGGCTACACCTTC
TRBV4-1	TRBJ2-3	.	CASSLRAPSTDTQYF	TGCGCCAGCAGCCTCAGGGCCCCTAGCACAGATACGCAGTATTTT
TRBV6-5	TRBJ2-2	TRBD2	CASSSGTNTGELFF	TGTGCCAGCAGTAGCGGGACTAACACCGGGGAGCTGTTTTTT
TRBV27	TRBJ2-1	TRBD2	CASSIQLAGPSYNEQFF	TGTGCCAGCAGTATACAACTAGCGGGACCGTCCTACAATGAGCAGTTCTTC
TRBV5-1	TRBJ2-4	TRBD1	CASSLVGTGLRQGMNIQYF	TGCGCCAGCAGCTTGGTGGGGACAGGGCTGCGGCAGGGGATGAACATTCAGTACTTC
TRBV2	TRBJ1-5	.	CASSGPGGSNQPQHF	TGTGCCAGCTCCGGGCCGGGGGGAAGCAATCAGCCCCAGCATTTT
TRBV15	TRBJ2-7	.	CATSRGMVYGEQYF	TGTGCCACCAGCAGAGGAATGGTGTACGGCGAGCAGTACTTC
TRBV4-1	TRBJ2-7	.	CASSQGGAETYEQYF	TGCGCCAGCAGCCAAGGGGGAGCGGAGACCTACGAGCAGTACTTC